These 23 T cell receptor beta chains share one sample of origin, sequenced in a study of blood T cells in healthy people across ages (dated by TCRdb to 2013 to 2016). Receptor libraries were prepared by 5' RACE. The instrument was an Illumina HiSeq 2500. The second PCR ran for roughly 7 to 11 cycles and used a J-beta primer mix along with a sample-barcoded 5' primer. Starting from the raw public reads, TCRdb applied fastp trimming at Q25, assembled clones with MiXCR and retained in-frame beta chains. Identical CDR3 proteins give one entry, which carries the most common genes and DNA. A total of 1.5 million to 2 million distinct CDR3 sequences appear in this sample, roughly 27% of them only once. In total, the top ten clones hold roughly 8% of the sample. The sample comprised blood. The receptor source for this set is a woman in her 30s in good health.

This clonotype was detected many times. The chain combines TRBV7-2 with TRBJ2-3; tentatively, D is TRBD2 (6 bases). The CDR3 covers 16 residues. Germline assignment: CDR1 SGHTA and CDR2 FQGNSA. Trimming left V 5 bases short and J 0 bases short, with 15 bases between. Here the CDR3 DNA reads TGTGCCAGCAGCCCGGTCGGTAGCGGAAGCACAGATACGCAGTATTTT. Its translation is CASSPVGSGSTDTQYF.

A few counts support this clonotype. The CDR3 coding sequence is TGTGCCAGCAGCCCCAGGGGGCGCGGCACTGAAGCTTTCTTT. Translation gives CASSPRGRGTEAFF. This rearrangement joins TRBV5-8 to TRBJ1-1; TRBD1 matches 8 bases. This CDR3 contains 14 residues. Trimming at V came to 4 bases and at J to 4 bases, leaving 6 bases not matched to a gene. Germline V gene lookup returns CDR1 SGHTS and CDR2 YDEGEE. The full variable domain, in which reference TRBV5-8 and TRBJ1-1 provide the parts outside the CDR3, is EAGVTQSPTHLIKTRGQQATLRCSPISGHTSVYWYQQALGLGLQFLLWYDEGEERNRGNFPPRFSGRQFPNYSSELNVNALELEDSALYLCASSPRGRGTEAFFGQGTRLTVV.

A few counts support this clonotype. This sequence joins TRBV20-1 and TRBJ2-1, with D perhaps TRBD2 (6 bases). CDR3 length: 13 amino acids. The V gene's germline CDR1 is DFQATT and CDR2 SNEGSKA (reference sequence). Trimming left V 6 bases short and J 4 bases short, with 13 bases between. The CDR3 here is CSAPRGFYNEQFF. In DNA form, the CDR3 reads TGCAGTGCGCCCCGGGGGTTTTACAATGAGCAGTTCTTC.

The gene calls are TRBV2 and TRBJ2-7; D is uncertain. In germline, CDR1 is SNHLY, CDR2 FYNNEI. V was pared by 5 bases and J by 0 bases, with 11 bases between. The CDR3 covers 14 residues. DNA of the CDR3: TGTGCCAGCAGTACCCTACGAAGCTCCTACGAGCAGTACTTC. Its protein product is CASSTLRSSYEQYF.

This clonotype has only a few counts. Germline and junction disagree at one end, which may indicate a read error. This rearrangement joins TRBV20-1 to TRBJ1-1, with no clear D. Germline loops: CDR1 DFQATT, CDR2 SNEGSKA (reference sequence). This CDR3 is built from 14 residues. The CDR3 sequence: CSARGGTSNIEAFF. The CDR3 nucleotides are TGCAGTGCTAGAGGCGGAACATCTAACATTGAAGCTTTCTTT.

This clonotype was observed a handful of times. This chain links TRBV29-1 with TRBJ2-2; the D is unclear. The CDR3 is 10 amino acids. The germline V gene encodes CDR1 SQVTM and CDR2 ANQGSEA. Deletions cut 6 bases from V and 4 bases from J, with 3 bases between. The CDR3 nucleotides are TGCAGCGTGAGCACCGGGGAGCTGTTTTTT. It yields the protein CSVSTGELFF.

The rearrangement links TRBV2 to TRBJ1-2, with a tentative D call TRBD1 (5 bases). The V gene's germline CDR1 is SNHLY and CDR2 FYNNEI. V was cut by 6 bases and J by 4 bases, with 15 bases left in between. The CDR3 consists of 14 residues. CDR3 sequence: CASRSEGSSYGYTF. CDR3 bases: TGTGCCAGCAGGAGTGAGGGGAGTAGCTATGGCTACACCTTC.

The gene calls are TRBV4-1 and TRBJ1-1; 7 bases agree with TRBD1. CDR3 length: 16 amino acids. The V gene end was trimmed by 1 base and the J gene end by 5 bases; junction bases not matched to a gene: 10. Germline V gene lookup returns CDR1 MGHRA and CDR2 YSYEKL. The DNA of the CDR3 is TGCGCCAGCAGCCAAGGAGGGAGGGGGCGAGGTACTGAAGCTTTCTTT. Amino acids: CASSQGGRGRGTEAFF.

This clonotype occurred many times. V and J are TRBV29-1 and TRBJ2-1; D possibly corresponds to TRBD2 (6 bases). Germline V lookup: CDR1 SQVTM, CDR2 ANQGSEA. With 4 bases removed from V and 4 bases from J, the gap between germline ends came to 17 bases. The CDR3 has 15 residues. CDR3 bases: TGCAGCGTTGGAATTAGCGGAGCACTTTACAATGAGCAGTTCTTC. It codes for CSVGISGALYNEQFF.

As DNA, the CDR3 is TGTGCCAGCAGCTTAGCGATGGCGGGGCGCTTTTACGAGCAGTACTTC. Its translation is CASSLAMAGRFYEQYF. V usage is TRBV7-2 and J usage is TRBJ2-7, with a possible D match to TRBD2 (6 bases). There are 16 residues in the CDR3. Germline V gene lookup returns CDR1 SGHTA and CDR2 FQGNSA. The V end lost 0 bases, the J end lost 4 bases, and 16 bases lay between the germline ends.

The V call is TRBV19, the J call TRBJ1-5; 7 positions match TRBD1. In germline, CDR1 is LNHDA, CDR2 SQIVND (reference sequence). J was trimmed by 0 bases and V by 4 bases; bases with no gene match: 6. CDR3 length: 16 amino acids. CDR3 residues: CASSTTGDYSNQPQHF. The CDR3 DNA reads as TGTGCCAGTAGTACAACAGGGGACTATAGCAATCAGCCCCAGCATTTT.

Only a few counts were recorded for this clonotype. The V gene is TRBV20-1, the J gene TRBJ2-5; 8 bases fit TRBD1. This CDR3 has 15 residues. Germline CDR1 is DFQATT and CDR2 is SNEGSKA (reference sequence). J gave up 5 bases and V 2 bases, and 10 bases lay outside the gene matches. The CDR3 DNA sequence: TGCAGTGCTAGACGTCAGGGGGCTGCAGGCGAGACCCAGTACTTC. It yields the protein CSARRQGAAGETQYF.

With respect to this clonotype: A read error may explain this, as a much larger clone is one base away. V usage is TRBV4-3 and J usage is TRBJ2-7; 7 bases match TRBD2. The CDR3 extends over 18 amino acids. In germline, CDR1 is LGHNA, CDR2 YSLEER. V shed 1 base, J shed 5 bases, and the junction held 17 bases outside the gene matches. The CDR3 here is CASSQGLRCKGGWNEQYF. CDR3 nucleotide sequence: TGCGCCAGCAGCCAAGGCCTGAGGTGTAAGGGAGGGTGGAACGAGCAGTACTTC.

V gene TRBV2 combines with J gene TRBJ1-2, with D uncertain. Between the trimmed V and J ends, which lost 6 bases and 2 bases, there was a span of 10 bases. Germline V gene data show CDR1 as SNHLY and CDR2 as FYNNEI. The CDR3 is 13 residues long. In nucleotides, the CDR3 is TGTGCCAGCAGCGCCGACAACAACTATGGCTACACCTTC. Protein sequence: CASSADNNYGYTF.

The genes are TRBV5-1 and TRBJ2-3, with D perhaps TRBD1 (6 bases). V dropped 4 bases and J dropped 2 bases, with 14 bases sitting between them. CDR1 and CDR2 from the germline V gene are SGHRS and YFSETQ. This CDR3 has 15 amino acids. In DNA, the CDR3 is TGCGCCAGCAGCCCAAGGACAGCCTTCACAGATACGCAGTATTTT. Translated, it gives CASSPRTAFTDTQYF.

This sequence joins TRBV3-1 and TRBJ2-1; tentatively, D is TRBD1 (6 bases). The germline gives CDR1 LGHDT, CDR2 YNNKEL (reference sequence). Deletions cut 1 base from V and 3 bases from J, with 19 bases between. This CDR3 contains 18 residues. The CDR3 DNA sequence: TGTGCCAGCAGCCAAGTCTCCCCCGGACCAGGGGACTACAATGAGCAGTTCTTC. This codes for CASSQVSPGPGDYNEQFF.

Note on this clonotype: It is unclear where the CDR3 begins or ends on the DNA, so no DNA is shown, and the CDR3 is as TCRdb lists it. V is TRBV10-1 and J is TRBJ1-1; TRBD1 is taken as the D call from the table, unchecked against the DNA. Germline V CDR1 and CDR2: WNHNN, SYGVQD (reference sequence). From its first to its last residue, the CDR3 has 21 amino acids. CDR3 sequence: CASSPGSYEQYFGAEGFEAFF.

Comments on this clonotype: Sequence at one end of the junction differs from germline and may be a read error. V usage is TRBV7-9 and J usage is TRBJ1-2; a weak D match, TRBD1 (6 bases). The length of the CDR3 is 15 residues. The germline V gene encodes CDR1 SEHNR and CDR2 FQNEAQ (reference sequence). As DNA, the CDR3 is TGTGTCAGCAGCTCAAAGTGGGGGCAGGATTATGGCTACACCTTC. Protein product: CVSSSKWGQDYGYTF.

CDR3 amino acids: CASSLVAGGLSTDTQYF. The CDR3 nucleotides read TGCGCCAGCAGCTTAGTAGCGGGGGGCCTTAGCACAGATACGCAGTATTTT. The chain has TRBV5-1 and TRBJ2-3, with TRBD2 matching 10 bases. V lost 2 bases to trimming and J lost 0 bases; unmatched junction nucleotides: 6. The CDR3 is made up of 17 amino acids. Per the germline V gene, CDR1 is SGHRS and CDR2 is YFSETQ.

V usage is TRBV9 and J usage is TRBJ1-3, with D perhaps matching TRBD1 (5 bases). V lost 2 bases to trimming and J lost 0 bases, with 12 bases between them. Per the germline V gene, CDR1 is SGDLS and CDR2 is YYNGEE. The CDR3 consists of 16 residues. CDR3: CASSVEGLASGNTIYF. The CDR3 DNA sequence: TGTGCCAGCAGCGTCGAGGGACTGGCCTCTGGAAACACCATATATTTT.

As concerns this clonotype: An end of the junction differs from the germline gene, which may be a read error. The CDR3 protein is CASSQDASDSYNERFF. CDR3 nucleotide sequence: TGTGCCAGCAGCCAGGATGCTAGCGACTCCTACAATGAGCGGTTCTTC. This rearrangement joins TRBV14 to TRBJ2-1; possibly TRBD2 for D (6 bases). Germline V gene sequence: CDR1 SGHDN, CDR2 FVKESK. This CDR3 region has 16 residues.

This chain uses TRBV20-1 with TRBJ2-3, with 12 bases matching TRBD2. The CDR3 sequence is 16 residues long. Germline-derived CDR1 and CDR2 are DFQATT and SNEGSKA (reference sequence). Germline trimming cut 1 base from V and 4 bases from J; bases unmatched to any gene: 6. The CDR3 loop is CSARGPSGGAPDTQYF. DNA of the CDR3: TGCAGTGCTAGAGGTCCTAGCGGGGGGGCCCCAGATACGCAGTATTTT.

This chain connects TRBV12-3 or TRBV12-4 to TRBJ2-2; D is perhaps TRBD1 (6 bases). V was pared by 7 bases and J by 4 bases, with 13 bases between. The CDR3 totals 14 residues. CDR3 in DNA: TGTGCCAGCAACCCTAACAGGGCCACCGGGGAGCTGTTTTTT. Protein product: CASNPNRATGELFF.